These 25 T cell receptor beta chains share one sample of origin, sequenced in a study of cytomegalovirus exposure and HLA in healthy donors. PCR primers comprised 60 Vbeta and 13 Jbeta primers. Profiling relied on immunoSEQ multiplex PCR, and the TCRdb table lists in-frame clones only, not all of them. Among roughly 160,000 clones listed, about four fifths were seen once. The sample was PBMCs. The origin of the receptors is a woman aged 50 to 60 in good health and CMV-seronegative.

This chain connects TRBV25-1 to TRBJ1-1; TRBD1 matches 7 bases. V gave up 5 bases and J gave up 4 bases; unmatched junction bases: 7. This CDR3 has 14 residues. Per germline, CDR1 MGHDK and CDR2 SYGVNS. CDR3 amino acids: CASSPRDRLTEAFF. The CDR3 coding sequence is TGTGCCAGCAGTCCCCGGGACAGACTCACTGAAGCTTTCTTT.

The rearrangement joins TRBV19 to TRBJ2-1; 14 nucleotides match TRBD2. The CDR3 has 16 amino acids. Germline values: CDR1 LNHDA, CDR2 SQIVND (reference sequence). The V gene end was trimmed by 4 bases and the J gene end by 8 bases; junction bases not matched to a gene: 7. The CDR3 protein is CASSTIRLAGGDEQFF. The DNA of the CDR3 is TGTGCCAGTAGTACCATAAGACTAGCGGGAGGGGATGAGCAGTTCTTC.

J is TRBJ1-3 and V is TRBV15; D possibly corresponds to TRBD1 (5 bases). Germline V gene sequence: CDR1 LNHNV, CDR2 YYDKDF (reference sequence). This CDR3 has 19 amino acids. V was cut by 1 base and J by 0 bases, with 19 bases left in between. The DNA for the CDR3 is TGTGCCACCAGCAGAGGAATACAGGCGTTACGAATCTCTGGAAACACCATATATTTT. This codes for CATSRGIQALRISGNTIYF.

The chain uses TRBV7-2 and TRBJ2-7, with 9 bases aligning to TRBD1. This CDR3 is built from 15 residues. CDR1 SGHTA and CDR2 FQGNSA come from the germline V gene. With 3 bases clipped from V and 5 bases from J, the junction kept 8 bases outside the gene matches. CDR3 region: CASSFKTGGTNEQYF. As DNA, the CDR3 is TGTGCCAGCAGCTTTAAGACAGGGGGAACGAACGAGCAGTACTTC.

The CDR3 sequence is CASSESQAAGDTQYF. DNA of the CDR3: TGCGCCAGCAGTGAGTCGCAGGCTGCAGGAGATACGCAGTATTTT. This chain links TRBV10-1 with TRBJ2-3; no reliable D call. The germline CDR1 and CDR2 sequences are WNHNN and SYGVQD (reference sequence). V lost 0 bases and J 5 bases, leaving 12 bases between the germline ends. The length of the CDR3 is 15 residues.

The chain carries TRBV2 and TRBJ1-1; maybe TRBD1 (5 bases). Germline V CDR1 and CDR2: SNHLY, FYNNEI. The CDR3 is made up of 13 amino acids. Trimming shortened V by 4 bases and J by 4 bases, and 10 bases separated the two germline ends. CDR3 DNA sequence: TGTGCCAGCAGTGGGGGGGATTCCACTGAAGCTTTCTTT. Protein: CASSGGDSTEAFF.

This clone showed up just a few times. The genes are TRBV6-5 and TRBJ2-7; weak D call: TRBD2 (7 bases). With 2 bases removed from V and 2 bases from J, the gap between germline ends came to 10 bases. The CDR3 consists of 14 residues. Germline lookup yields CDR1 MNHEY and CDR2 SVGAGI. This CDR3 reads CASSYAGATYEQYF. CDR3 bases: TGTGCCAGCAGTTACGCGGGGGCCACCTACGAGCAGTACTTC.

In nucleotides, the CDR3 is TGTGCCAGCAAAGCACAGCCCATGAACACTGAAGCTTTCTTT. Its protein product is CASKAQPMNTEAFF. This chain links TRBV2 with TRBJ1-1; D is uncertain. There are 14 residues in the CDR3. Trimming removed 7 bases from V and 0 bases from J, with 12 bases in between. Germline V gene data show CDR1 as SNHLY and CDR2 as FYNNEI.

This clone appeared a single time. This chain's CDR3 is CASRRTGNNEKLFF. As DNA, the CDR3 is TGCGCCAGCAGGCGGACAGGCAATAATGAAAAACTGTTTTTT. This chain joins TRBV4-1 and TRBJ1-4; 7 positions match TRBD1. Trimming removed 6 bases from V and 4 bases from J; junction bases left unmatched: 5. Germline V lookup: CDR1 MGHRA, CDR2 YSYEKL. The CDR3 runs 14 residues.

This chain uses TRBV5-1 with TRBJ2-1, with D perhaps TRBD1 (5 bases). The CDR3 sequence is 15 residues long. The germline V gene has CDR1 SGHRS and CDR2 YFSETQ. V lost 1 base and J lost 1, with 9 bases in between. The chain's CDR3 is CASSLYPGSYNEQFF. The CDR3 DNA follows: TGCGCCAGCAGCTTGTATCCAGGGTCCTACAATGAGCAGTTCTTC.

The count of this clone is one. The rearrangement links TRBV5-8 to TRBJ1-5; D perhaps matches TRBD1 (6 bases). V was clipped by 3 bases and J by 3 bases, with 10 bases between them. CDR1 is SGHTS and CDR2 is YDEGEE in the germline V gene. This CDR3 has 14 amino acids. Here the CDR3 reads CASSWDIDNQPQHF. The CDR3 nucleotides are TGTGCCAGCAGCTGGGACATTGACAATCAGCCCCAGCATTTT.

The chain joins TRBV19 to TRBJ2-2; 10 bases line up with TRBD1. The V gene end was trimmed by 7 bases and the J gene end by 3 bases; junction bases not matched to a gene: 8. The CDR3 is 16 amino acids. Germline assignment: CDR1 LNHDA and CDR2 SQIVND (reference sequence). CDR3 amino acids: CASTLGQGDDTGELFF. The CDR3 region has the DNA TGTGCCAGTACCCTAGGACAGGGGGACGACACCGGGGAGCTGTTTTTT.

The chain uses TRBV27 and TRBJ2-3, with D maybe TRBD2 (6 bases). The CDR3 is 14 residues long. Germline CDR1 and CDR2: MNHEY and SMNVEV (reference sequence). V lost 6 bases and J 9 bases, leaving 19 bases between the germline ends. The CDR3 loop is CASRVVYSGGTQYF. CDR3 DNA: TGTGCCAGCAGGGTTGTGTATAGCGGTGGAACGCAGTATTTT.

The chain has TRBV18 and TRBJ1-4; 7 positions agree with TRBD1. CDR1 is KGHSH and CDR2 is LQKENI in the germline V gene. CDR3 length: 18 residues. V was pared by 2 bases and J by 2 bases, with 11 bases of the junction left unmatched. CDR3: CASSPRSTGDVTNEKLFF. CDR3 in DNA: TGTGCCAGCTCACCAAGGTCAACAGGGGATGTTACTAATGAAAAACTGTTTTTT.

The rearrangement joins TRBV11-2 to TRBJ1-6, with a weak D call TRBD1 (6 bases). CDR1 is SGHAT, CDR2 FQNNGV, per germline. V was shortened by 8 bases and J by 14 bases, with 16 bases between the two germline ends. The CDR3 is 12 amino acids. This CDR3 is CASFDLRGTLHF. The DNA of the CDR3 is TGTGCCAGCTTCGACCTCAGGGGAACCCTCCACTTT. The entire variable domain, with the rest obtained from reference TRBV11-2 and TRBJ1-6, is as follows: EAGVAQSPRYKIIEKRQSVAFWCNPISGHATLYWYQQILGQGPKLLIQFQNNGVVDDSQLPKDRFSAERLKGVDSTLKIQPAKLEDSAVYLCASFDLRGTLHFGNGTRLTVT.

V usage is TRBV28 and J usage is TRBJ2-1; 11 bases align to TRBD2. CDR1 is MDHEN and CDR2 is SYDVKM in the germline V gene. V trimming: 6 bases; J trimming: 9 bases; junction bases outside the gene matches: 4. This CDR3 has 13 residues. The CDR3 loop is CASSLSGRVEQFF. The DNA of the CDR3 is TGTGCCAGCAGCCTTAGCGGGAGGGTTGAGCAGTTCTTC.

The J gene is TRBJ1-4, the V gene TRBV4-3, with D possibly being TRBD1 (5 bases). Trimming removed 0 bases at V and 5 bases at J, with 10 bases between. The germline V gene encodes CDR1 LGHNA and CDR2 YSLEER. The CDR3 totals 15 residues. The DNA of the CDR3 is TGCGCCAGCAGCCAAGATCAGGGAACAAATGAAAAACTGTTTTTT. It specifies CASSQDQGTNEKLFF.

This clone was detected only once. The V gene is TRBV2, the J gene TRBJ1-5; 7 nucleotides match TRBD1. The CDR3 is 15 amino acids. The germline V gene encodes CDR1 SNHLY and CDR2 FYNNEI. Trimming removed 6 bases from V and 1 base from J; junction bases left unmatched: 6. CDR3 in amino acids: CASRSGQKSNQPQHF. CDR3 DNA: TGTGCCAGCAGGTCGGGACAGAAGAGCAATCAGCCCCAGCATTTT.

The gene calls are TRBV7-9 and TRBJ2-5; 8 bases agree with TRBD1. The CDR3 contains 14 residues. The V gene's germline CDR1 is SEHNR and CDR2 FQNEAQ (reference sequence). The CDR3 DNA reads TGTTCCTGCTCCGGGACAGGAGACCAAGAGACCCAGTACTTC. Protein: CSCSGTGDQETQYF.

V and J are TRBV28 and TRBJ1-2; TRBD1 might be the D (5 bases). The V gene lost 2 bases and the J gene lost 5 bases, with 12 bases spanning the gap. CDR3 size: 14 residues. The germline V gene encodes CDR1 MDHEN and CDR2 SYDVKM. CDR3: CASSLNGGLYGYTF. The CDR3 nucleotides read TGTGCCAGCAGTTTAAACGGGGGACTATATGGCTACACCTTC.

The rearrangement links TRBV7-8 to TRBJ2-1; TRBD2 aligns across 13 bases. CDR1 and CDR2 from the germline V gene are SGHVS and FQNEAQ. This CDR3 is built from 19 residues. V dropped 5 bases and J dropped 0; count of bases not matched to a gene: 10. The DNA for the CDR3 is TGTGCCAGCAGCGGAGATACTAGCGGGGGGGCCTTCTCCTACAATGAGCAGTTCTTC. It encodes CASSGDTSGGAFSYNEQFF.

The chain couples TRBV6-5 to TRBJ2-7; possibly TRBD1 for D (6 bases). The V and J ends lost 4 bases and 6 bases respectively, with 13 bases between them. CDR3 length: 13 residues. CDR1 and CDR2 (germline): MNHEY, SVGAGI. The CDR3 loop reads CASSSGVSREQYF. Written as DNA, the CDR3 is TGTGCCAGCAGTTCAGGGGTATCCCGCGAGCAGTACTTC.

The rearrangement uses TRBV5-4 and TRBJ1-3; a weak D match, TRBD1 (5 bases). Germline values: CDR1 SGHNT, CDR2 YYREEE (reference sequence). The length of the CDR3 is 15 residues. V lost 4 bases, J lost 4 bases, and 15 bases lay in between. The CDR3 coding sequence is TGTGCCAGCAGCCCGGGGGGAGGGCCGGGAAACACCATATATTTT. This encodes CASSPGGGPGNTIYF.

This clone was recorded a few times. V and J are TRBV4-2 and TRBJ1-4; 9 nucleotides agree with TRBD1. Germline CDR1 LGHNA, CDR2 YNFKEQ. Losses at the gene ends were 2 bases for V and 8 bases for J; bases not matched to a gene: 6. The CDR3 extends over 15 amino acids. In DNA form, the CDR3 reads TGTGCCAGCAGCCAAAAGGGGACAGGGTACGAAAAACTGTTTTTT. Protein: CASSQKGTGYEKLFF.

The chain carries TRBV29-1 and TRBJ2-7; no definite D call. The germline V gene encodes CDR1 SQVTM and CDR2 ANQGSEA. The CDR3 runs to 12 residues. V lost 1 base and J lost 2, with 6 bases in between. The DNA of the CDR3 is TGCAGCGTTGAAGGCGGTCCCTACGAGCAGTACTTC. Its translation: CSVEGGPYEQYF.